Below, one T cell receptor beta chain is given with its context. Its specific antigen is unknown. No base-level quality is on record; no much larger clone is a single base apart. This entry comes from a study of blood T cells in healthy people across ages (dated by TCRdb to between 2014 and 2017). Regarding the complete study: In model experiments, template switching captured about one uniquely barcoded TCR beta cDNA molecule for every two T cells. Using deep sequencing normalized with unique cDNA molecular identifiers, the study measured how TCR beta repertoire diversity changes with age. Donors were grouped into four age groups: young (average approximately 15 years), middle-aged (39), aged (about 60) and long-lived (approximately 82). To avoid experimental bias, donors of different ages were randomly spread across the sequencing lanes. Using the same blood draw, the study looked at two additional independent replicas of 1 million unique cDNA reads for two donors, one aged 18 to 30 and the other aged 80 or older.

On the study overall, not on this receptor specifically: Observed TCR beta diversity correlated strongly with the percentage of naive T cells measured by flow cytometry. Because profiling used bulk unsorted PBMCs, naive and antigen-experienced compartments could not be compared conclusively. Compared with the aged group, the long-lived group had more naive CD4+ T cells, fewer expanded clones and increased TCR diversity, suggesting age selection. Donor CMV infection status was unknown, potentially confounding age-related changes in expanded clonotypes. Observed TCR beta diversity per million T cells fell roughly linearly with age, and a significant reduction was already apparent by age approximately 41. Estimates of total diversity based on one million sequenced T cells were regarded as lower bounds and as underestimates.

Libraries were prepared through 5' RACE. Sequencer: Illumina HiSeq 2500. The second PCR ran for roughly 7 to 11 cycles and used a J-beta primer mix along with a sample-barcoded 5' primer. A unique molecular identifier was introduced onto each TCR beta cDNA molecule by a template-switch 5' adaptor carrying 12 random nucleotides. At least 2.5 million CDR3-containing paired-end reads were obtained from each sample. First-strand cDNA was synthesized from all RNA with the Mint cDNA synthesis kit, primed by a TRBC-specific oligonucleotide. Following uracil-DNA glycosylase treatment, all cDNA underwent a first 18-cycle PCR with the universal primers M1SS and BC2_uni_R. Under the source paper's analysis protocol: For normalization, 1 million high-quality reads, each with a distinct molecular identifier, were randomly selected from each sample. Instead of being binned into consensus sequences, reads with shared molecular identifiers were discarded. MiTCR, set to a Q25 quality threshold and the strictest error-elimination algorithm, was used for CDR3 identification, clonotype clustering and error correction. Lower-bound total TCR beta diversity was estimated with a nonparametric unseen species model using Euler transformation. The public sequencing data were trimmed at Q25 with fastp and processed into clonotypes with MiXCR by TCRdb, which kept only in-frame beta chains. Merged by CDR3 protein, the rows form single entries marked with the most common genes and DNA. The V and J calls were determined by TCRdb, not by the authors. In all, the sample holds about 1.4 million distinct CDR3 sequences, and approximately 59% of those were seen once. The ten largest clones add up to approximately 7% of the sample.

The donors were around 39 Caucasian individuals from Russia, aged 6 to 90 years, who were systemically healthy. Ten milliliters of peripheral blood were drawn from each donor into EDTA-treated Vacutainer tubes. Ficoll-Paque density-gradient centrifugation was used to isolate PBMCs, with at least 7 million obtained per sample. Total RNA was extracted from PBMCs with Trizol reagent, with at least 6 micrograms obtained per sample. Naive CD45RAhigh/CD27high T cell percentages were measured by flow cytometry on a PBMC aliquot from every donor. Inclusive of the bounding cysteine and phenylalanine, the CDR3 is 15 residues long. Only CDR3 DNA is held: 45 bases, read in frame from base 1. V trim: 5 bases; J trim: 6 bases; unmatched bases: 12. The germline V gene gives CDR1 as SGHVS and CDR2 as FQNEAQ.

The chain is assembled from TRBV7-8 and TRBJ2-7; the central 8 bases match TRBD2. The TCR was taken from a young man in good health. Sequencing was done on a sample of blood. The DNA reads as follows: TGTGCCAGCAGCGGAATAGCGGGGCTCCTTGGCGAGCAGTACTTC. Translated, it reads CASSGIAGLLGEQYF.